This TCR beta chain appears in the sequencing data of a study of T cells in localized non-small cell lung cancer. Between the trimmed V and J ends, which lost 6 bases and 1 base, there was a span of 9 bases. The germline V gene encodes CDR1 MNHGY and CDR2 SAAAGT. The CDR3 has 13 residues. TCRdb keeps only in-frame clones here, not all; method: immunoSEQ multiplex PCR. The data show thousands of clones, about 20% seen once. This chain links TRBV6-8 with TRBJ1-2; D uncertain. The clonotype comes from a male donor at least 60 years old with stage II lung adenocarcinoma. Sequenced material: lung tumor tissue, taken before any cancer treatment. In DNA form, the CDR3 reads TGTGCCAGCAGCTTTGGACGTAACTATGGCTACACCTTC. Its translation is CASSFGRNYGYTF.